This TCR beta chain was sequenced in a study of blood T cell repertoires in COVID-19. Comment on this clone: Sequence at one end of the junction differs from germline and may be a read error.

Profiled with immunoSEQ multiplex PCR; TCRdb holds only in-frame clones, not every one. The sample lists 200,000 or so clones; around 84% were seen once. Sample: peripheral blood. The sequence was obtained from a human donor in a cohort sampled during active COVID-19.

CDR3: CARSWTGAGGEQFF. CDR3 nucleotide sequence: TGTGCCCGCAGCTGGACAGGGGCCGGGGGGGAGCAGTTCTTC. The chain carries TRBV9 and TRBJ2-1, with 9 positions matching TRBD1. This CDR3 contains 14 residues. Looked up from germline, CDR1 is SGDLS and CDR2 is YYNGEE.